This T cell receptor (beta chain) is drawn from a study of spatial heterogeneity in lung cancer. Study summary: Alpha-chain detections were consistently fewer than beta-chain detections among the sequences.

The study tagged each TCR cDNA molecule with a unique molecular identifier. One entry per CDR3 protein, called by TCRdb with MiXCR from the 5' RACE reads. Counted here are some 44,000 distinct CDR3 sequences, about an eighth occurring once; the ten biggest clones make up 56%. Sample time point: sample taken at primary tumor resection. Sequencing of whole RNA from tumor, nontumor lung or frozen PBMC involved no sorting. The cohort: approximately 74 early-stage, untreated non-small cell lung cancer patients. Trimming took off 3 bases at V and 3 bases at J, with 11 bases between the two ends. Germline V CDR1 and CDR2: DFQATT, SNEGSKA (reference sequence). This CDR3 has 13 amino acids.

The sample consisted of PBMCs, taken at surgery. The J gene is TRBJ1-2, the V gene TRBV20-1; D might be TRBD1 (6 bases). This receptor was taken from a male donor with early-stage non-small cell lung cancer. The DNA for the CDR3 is TGCAGTGCTAGTGTTCAGGGGTACTATGGCTACACCTTC. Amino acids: CSASVQGYYGYTF.